This section outlines one T cell receptor beta chain sequence together with its context. Its target is unknown. These data are taken from a study of T cells in Graves' hyperthyroidism and ophthalmopathy. Study as a whole: At initial diagnosis, before any treatment had begun, peripheral blood was obtained.

In patients aged 18 to 65, hyperthyroidism was newly diagnosed, with duration under 2 months. In germline, CDR1 is SGHVS, CDR2 FNYEAQ. This CDR3 spans 17 amino acids. Trimming shortened V by 6 bases and J by 0 bases, and 20 bases separated the two germline ends. Overall study results and limits: Ophthalmopathy was identified by the model a median roughly 6.5 months ahead of onset. Appearing also in blood were most of the thyroid clonotypes expanded above 0.001.

What was amplified from RNA transcripts were TCR beta CDR3 regions. Using the HTBI primer set, a first-round RT-PCR was run on the TCR CDR3. TCRdb fed the multiplex PCR reads into MiXCR, producing one record per CDR3 protein. The repertoire holds under 350,000 distinct CDR3 sequences, over 15% seen once, with around 50% in the top ten. The source is a woman in her forties or fifties with Graves' hyperthyroidism. Material for sequencing was blood. This rearrangement joins TRBV7-6 to TRBJ2-5; D is perhaps TRBD1 (6 bases). The DNA of the CDR3 is TGTGCCAGCAGTTTTTATACAGGGTCCCCGAACCAAGAGACCCAGTACTTC. This gives the protein CASSFYTGSPNQETQYF.